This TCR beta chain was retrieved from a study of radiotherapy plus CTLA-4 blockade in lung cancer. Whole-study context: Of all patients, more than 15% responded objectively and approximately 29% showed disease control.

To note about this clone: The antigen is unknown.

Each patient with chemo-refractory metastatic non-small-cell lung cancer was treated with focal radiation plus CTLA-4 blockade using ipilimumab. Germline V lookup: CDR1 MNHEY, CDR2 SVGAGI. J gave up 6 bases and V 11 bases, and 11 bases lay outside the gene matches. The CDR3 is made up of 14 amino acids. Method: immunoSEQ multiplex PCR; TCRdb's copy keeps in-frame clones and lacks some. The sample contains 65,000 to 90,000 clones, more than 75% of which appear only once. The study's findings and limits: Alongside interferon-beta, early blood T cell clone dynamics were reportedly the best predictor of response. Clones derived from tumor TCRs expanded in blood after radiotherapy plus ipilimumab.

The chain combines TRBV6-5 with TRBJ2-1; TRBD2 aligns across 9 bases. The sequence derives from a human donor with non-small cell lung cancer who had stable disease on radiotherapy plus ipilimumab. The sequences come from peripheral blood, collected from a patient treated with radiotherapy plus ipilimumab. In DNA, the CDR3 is TGTGCCGGCCAAGGCGGGGGGGCGTTCAATGAGCAGTTCTTC. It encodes CAGQGGGAFNEQFF.